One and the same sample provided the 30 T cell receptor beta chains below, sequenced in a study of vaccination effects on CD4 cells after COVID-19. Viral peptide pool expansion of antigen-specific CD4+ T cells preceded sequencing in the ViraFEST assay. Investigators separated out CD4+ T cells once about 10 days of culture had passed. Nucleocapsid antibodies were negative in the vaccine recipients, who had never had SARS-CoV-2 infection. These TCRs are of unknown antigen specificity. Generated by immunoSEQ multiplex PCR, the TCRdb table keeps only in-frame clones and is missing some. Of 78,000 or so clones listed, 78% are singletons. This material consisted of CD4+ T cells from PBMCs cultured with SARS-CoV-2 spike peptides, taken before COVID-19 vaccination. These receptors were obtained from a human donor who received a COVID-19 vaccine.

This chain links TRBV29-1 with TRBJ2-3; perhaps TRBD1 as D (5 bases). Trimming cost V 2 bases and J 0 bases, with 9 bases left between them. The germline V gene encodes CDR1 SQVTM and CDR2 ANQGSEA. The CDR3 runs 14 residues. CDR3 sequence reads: CSVETTASTDTQYF. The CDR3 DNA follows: TGCAGCGTTGAAACGACAGCGAGCACAGATACGCAGTATTTT.

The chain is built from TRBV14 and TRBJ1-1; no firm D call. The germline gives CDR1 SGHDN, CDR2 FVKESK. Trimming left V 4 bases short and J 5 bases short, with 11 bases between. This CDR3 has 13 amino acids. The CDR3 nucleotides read TGTGCCAGCAGCCCAAATCTCTATACTGAAGCTTTCTTT. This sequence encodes CASSPNLYTEAFF.

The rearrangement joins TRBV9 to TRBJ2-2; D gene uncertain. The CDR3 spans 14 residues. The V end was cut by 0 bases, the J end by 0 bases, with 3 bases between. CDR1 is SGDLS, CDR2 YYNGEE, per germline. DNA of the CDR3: TGTGCCAGCAGCGTAGTAGCGAACACCGGGGAGCTGTTTTTT. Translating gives CASSVVANTGELFF.

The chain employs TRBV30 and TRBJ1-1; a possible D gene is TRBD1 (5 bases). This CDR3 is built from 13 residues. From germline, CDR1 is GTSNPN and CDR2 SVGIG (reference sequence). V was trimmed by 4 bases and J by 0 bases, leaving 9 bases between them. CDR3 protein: CAWKEGLNTEAFF. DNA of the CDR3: TGTGCCTGGAAAGAGGGGTTGAACACTGAAGCTTTCTTT. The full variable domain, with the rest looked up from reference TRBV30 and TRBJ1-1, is SQTIHQWPATLVQPVGSPLSLECTVEGTSNPNLYWYRQAAGRGLQLLFYSVGIGQISSEVPQNLSASRPQDRQFILSSKKLLLSDSGFYLCAWKEGLNTEAFFGQGTRLTVV.

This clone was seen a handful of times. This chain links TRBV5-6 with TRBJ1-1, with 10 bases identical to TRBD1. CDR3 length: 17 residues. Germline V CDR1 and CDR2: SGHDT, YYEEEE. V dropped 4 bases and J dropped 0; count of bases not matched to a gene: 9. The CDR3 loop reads CASSAPGQGSLNTEAFF. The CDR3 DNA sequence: TGTGCCAGCAGCGCCCCGGGACAGGGGTCGTTGAACACTGAAGCTTTCTTT.

DNA of the CDR3: TGTGCCAGCAGCCCAGAACCACAGGGAAATGGCTACACCTTC. Residues: CASSPEPQGNGYTF. V is TRBV11-2 and J is TRBJ1-2; tentatively, D is TRBD1 (6 bases). CDR3 length: 14 residues. Trimming cost V 5 bases and J 6 bases, with 16 bases left between them. The germline V gene encodes CDR1 SGHAT and CDR2 FQNNGV.

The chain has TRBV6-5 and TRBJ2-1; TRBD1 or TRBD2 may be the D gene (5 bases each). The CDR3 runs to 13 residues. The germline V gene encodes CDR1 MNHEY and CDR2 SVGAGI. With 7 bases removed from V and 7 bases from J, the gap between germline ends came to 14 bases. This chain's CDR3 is CASTAGTLNEQFF. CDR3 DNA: TGTGCCAGCACGGCCGGGACGCTTAATGAGCAGTTCTTC.

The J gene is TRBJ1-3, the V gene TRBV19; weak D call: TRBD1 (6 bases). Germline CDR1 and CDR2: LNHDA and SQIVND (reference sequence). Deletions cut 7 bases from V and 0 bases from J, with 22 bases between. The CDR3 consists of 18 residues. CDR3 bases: TGTGCCAGTACCGGACAGTTCTCCACCGTCCTCTCTGGAAACACCATATATTTT. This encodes CASTGQFSTVLSGNTIYF. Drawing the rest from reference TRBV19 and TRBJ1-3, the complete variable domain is DGGITQSPKYLFRKEGQNVTLSCEQNLNHDAMYWYRQDPGQGLRLIYYSQIVNDFQKGDIAEGYSVSREKKESFPLTVTSAQKNPTAFYLCASTGQFSTVLSGNTIYFGEGSWLTVV.

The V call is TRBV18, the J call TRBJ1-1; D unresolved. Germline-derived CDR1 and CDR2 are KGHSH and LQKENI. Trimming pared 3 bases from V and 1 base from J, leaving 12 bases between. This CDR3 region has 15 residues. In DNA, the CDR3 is TGTGCCAGCTCACCGAATGGACGGGCGAACACTGAAGCTTTCTTT. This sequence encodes CASSPNGRANTEAFF.

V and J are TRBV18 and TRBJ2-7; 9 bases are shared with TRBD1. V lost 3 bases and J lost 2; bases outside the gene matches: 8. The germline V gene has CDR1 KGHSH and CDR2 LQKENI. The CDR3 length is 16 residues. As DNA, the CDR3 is TGTGCCAGCTCACCCGCCGGGGGACAGGGTGCCTACGAGCAGTACGTC. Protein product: CASSPAGGQGAYEQYV.

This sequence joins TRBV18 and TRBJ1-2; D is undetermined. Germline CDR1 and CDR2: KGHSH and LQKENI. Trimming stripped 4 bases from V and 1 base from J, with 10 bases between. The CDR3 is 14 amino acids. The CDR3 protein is CASSLSDGNYGYTF. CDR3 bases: TGTGCCAGCTCACTTTCAGACGGTAACTATGGCTACACCTTC.

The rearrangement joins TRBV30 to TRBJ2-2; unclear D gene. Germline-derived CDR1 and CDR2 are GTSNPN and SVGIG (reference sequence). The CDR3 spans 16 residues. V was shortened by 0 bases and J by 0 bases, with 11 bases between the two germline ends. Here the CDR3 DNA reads TGTGCCTGGAGTGTAGGAAGGAGCGCGAACACCGGGGAGCTGTTTTTT. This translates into CAWSVGRSANTGELFF.

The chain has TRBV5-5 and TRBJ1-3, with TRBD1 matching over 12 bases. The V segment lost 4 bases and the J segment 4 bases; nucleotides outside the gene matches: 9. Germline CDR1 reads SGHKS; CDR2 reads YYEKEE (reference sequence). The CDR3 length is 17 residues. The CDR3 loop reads CASSDSGQGASGNTIYF. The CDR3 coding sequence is TGTGCCAGCAGCGATTCGGGACAGGGGGCTTCGGGAAACACCATATATTTT.

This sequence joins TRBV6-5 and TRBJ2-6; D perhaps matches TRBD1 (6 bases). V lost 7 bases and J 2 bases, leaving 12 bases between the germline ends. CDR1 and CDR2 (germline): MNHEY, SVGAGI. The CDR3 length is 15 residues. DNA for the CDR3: TGTGCCAGCACCGAACCAGGGGCTGGGGCCAACGTCCTGACTTTC. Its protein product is CASTEPGAGANVLTF.

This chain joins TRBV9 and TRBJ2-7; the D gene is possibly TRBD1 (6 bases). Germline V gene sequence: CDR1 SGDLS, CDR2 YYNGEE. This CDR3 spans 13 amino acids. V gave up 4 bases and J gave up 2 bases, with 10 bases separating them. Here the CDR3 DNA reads TGTGCCAGCAGCCCAGGACAGCCCTACGAGCAGTACGTC. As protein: CASSPGQPYEQYV.

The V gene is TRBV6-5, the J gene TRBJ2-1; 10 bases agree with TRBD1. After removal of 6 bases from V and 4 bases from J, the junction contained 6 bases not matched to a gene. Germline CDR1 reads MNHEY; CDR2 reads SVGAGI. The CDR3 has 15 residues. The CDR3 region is CASSRDRGSYNEQFF. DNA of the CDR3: TGTGCCAGCAGCCGGGACAGGGGATCGTACAATGAGCAGTTCTTC.

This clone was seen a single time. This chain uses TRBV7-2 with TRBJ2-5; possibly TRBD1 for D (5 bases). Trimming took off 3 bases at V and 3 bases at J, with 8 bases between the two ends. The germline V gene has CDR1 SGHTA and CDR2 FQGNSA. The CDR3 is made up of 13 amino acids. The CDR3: CASSFGREETQYF. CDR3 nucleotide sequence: TGTGCCAGCAGCTTTGGCAGGGAAGAGACCCAGTACTTC.

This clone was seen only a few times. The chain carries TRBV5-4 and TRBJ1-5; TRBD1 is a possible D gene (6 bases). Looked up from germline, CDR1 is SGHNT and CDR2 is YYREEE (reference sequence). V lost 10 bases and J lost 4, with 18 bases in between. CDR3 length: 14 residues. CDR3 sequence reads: CAVGGGGANQPQHF. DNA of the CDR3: TGTGCCGTTGGAGGCGGGGGGGCGAATCAGCCCCAGCATTTT.

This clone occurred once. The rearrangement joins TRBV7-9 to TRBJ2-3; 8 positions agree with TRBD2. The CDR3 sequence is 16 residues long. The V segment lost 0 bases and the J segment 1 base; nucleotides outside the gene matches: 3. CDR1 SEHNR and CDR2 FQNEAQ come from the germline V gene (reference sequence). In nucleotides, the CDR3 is TGTGCCAGCAGCTTAGCAGCGGGGGTCGGCACAGATACGCAGTATTTT. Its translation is CASSLAAGVGTDTQYF. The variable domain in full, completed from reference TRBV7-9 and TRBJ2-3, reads DTGVSQNPRHKITKRGQNVTFRCDPISEHNRLYWYRQTLGQGPEFLTYFQNEAQLEKSRLLSDRFSAERPKGSFSTLEIQRTEQGDSAMYLCASSLAAGVGTDTQYFGPGTRLTVL.

Here the CDR3 DNA reads TGTGCCAGCAGCTTAGGACAGGGGTCGAATGAGCAGTTCTTC. Translated: CASSLGQGSNEQFF. The chain carries TRBV11-3 and TRBJ2-1, with TRBD1 matching 8 bases. Germline V gene data show CDR1 as SGHNT and CDR2 as YENEEA. Trimming cost V 1 base and J 7 bases; bases outside gene matches: 3. The CDR3 length is 14 residues. The variable domain in full, completed from reference TRBV11-3 and TRBJ2-1, reads EAGVVQSPRYKIIEKKQPVAFWCNPISGHNTLYWYLQNLGQGPELLIRYENEEAVDDSQLPKDRFSAERLKGVDSTLKIQPAELGDSAVYLCASSLGQGSNEQFFGPGTRLTVL.

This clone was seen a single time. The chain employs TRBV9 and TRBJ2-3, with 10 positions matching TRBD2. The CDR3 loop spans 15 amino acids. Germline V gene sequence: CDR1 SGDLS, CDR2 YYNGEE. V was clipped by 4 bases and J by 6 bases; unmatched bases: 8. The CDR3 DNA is TGTGCCAGCAGCACGCCGGGACTAGCGTCCGATACGCAGTATTTT. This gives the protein CASSTPGLASDTQYF.

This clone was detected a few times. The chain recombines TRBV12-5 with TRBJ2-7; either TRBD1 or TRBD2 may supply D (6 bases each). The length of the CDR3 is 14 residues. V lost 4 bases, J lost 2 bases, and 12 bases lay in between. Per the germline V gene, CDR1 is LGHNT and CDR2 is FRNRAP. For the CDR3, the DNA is TGTGCTAGTGGTTCCCGGGGGCCTCCCTACGAGCAGTACGTC. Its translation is CASGSRGPPYEQYV.

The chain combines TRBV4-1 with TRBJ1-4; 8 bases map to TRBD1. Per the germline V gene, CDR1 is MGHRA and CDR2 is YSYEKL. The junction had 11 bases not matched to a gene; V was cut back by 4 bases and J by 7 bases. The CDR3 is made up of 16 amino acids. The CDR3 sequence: CASSPRAGGASEKLFF. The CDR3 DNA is TGCGCCAGCAGCCCCCGGGCAGGGGGCGCGAGTGAAAAACTGTTTTTT.

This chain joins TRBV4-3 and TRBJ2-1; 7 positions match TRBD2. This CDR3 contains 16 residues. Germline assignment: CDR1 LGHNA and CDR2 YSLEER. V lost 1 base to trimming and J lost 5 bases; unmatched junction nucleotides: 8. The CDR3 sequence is CASSQGGGGKHNEQFF. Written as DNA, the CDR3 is TGCGCCAGCAGCCAAGGTGGGGGGGGGAAGCACAATGAGCAGTTCTTC.

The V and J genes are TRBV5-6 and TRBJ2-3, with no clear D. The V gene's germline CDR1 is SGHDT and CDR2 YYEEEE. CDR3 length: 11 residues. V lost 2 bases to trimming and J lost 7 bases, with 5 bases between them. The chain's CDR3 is CASSFVNTQYF. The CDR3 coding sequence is TGTGCCAGCAGCTTTGTGAATACGCAGTATTTT.

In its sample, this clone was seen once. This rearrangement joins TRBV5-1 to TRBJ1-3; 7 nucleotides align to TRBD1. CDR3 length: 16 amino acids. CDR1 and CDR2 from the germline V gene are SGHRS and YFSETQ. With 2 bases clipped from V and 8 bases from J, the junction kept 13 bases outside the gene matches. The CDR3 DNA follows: TGCGCCAGCAGCTTTGAGACAGGGACCGGGGCAGACACCATATATTTT. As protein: CASSFETGTGADTIYF.

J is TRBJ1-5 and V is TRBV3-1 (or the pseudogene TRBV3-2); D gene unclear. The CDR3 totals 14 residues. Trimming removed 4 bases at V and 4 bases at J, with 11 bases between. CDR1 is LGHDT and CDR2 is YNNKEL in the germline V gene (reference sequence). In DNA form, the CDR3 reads TGTGCCAGCAGCCCGTGGGAGGAAAATCAGCCCCAGCATTTT. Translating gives CASSPWEENQPQHF.

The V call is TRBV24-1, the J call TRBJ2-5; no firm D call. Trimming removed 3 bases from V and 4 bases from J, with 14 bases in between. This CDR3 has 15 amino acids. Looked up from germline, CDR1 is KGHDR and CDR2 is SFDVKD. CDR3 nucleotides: TGTGCCACCAGTGATAGCCGGCTGACGACAGAGACCCAGTACTTC. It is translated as CATSDSRLTTETQYF.

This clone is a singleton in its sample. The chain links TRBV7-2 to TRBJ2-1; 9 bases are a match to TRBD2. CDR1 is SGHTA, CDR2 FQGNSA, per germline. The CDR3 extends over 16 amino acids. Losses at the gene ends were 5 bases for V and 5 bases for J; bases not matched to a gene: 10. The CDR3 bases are TGTGCCAGCAGCCTACGGAGGACTAGCGTCGACAATGAGCAGTTCTTC. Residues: CASSLRRTSVDNEQFF.

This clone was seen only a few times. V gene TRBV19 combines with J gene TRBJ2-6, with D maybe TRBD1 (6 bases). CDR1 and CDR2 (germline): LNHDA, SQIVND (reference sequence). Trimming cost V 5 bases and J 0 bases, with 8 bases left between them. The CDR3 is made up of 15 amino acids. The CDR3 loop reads CASSRQVSGANVLTF. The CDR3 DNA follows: TGTGCCAGTAGTCGACAGGTCTCTGGGGCCAACGTCCTGACTTTC.